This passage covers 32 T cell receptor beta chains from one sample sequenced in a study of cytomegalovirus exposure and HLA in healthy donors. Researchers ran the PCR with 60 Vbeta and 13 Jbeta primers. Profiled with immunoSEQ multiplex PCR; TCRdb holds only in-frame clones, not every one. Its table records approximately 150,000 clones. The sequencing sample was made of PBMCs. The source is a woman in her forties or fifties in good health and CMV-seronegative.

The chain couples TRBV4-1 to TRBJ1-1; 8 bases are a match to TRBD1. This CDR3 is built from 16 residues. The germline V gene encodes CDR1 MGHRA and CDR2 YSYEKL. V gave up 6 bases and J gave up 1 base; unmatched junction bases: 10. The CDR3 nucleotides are TGCGCCAGCAGTTACTCTTCCGGGACAGGGAACACTGAAGCTTTCTTT. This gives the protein CASSYSSGTGNTEAFF.

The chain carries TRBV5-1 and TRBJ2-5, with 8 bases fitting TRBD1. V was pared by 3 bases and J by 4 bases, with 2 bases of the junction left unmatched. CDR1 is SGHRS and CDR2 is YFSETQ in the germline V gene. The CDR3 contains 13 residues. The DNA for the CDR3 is TGCGCCAGCAGCTGGACAGGGACAGAGACCCAGTACTTC. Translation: CASSWTGTETQYF. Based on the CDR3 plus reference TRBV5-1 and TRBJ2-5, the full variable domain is KAGVTQTPRYLIKTRGQQVTLSCSPISGHRSVSWYQQTPGQGLQFLFEYFSETQRNKGNFPGRFSGRQFSNSRSEMNVSTLELGDSALYLCASSWTGTETQYFGPGTRLLVL.

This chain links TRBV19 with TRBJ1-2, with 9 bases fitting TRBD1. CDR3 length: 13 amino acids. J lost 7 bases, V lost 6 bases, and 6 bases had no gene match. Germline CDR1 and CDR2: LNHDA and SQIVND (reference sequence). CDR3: CASRPQGAGGYTF. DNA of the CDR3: TGTGCCAGTAGACCACAGGGGGCGGGTGGCTACACCTTC.

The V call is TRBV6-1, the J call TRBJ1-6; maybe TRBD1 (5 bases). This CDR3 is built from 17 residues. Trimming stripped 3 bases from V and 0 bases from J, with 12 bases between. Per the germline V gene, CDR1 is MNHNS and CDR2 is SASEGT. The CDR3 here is CASSDRAGSSYNSPLHF. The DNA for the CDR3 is TGTGCCAGCAGTGACAGGGCTGGTAGCTCCTATAATTCACCCCTCCACTTT.

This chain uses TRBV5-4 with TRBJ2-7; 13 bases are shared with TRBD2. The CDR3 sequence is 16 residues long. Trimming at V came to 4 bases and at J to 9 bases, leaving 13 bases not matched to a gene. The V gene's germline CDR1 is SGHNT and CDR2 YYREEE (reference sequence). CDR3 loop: CASSQWTSGGKVWQYF. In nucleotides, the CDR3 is TGTGCCAGCAGCCAATGGACTAGCGGGGGTAAAGTTTGGCAGTACTTC.

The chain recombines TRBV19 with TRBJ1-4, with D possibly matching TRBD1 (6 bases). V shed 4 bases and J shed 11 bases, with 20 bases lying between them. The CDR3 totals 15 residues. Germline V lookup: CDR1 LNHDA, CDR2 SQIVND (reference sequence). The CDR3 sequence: CASSTVTGYRPKLFF. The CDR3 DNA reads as TGTGCCAGTAGTACGGTGACAGGCTACCGGCCTAAACTGTTTTTT.

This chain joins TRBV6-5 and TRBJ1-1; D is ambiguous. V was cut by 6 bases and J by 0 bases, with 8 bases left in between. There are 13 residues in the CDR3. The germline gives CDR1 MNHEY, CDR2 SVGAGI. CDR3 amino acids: CASRQSMNTEAFF. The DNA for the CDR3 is TGTGCCAGCAGACAGTCCATGAACACTGAAGCTTTCTTT.

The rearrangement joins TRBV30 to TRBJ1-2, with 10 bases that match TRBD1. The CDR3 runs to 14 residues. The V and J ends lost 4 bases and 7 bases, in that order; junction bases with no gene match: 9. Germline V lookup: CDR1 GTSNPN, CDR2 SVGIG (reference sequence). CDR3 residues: CAWKTRDRGVGYTF. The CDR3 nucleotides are TGTGCCTGGAAAACCAGGGACAGGGGAGTTGGCTACACCTTC. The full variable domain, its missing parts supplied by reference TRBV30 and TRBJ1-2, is SQTIHQWPATLVQPVGSPLSLECTVEGTSNPNLYWYRQAAGRGLQLLFYSVGIGQISSEVPQNLSASRPQDRQFILSSKKLLLSDSGFYLCAWKTRDRGVGYTFGSGTRLTVV.

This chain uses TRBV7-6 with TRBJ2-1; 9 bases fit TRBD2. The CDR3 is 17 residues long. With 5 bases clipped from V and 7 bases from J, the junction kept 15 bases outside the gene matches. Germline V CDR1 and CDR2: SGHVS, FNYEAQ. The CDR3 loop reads CASSPYAGTAGGNEQFF. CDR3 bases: TGTGCCAGCAGCCCGTACGCTGGGACAGCGGGGGGAAATGAGCAGTTCTTC.

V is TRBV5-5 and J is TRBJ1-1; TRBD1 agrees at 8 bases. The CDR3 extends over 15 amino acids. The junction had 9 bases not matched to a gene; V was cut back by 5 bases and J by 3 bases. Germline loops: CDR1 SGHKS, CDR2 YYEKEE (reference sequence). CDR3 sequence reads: CASSRTGRRDTEAFF. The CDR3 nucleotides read TGTGCCAGCAGTCGGACAGGGAGGAGGGACACTGAAGCTTTCTTT.

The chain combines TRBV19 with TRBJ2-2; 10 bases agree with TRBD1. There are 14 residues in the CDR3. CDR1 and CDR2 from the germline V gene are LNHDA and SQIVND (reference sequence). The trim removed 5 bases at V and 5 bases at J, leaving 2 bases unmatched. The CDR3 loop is CASSQGQGTGELFF. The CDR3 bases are TGTGCCAGTAGTCAGGGACAGGGGACCGGGGAGCTGTTTTTT.

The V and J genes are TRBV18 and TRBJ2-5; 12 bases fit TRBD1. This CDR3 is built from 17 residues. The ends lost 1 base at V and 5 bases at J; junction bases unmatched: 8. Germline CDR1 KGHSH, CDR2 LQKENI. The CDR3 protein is CASSPLPGTGGRETQYF. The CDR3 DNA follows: TGTGCCAGCTCACCACTCCCCGGGACAGGGGGCCGTGAGACCCAGTACTTC.

CDR3 residues: CAISRDGGYEQYF. The CDR3 nucleotides are TGTGCCATAAGCCGGGACGGGGGCTACGAGCAGTACTTC. The chain recombines TRBV19 with TRBJ2-7; maybe TRBD2 (6 bases). The CDR3 covers 13 residues. V shed 10 bases and J shed 3 bases, with 16 bases lying between them. Germline CDR1 is LNHDA and CDR2 is SQIVND (reference sequence).

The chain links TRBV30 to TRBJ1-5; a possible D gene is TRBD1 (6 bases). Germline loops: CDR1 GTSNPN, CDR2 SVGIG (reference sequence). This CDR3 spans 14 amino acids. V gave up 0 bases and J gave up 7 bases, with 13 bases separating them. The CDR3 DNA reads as TGTGCCTGGAGTGTACGGAGGGGGGGCCAGCCCCAGCATTTT. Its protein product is CAWSVRRGGQPQHF.

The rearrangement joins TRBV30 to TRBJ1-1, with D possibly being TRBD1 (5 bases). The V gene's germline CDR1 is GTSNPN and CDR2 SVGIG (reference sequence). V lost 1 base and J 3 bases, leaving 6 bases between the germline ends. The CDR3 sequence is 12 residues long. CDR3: CAWSAGDTEAFF. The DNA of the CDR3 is TGTGCCTGGAGTGCGGGGGACACTGAAGCTTTCTTT.

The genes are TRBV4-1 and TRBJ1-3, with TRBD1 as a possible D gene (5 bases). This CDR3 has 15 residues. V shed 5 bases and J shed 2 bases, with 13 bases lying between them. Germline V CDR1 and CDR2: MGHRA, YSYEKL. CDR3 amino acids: CASSSRQHAGNTIYF. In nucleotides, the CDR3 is TGCGCCAGCAGCTCCCGACAGCACGCTGGAAACACCATATATTTT.

The CDR3: CAWTPDRYNQAFF. As DNA, the CDR3 is TGTGCCTGGACACCCGACAGGTATAACCAAGCTTTCTTT. This rearrangement joins TRBV30 to TRBJ1-1; TRBD1 might be the D (6 bases). V dropped 4 bases and J dropped 9 bases, with 18 bases sitting between them. Germline assignment: CDR1 GTSNPN and CDR2 SVGIG (reference sequence). The CDR3 totals 13 residues.

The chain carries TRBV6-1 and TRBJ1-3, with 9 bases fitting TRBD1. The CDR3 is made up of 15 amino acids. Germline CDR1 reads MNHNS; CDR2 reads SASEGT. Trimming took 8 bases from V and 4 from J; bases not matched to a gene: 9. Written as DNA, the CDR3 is TGTGCCAGCGACCAGACAGGGGGACTGGGAAACACCATATATTTT. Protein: CASDQTGGLGNTIYF.

The CDR3 bases are TGTGCCAGCAGTTTCCCAATTTTCAAATACAATGAGCAGTTCTTC. Amino acid sequence: CASSFPIFKYNEQFF. The genes are TRBV28 and TRBJ2-1; D is ambiguous. Trimming stripped 3 bases from V and 4 bases from J, with 13 bases between. The CDR3 extends over 15 amino acids. Germline CDR1 reads MDHEN; CDR2 reads SYDVKM.

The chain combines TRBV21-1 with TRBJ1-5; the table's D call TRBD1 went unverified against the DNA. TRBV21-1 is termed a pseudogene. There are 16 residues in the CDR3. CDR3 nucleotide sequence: TGTGCCAGCAGCAAAATAGGACGTCAGGGGACTCAGCCCCAGCATTTT. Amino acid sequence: CASSKIGRQGTQPQHF.

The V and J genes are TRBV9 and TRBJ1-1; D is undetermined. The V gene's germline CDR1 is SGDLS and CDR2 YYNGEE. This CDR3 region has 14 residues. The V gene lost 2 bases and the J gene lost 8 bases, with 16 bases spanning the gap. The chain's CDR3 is CASSVGGLHSEAFF. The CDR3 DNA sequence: TGTGCCAGCAGCGTCGGTGGGCTGCACTCGGAAGCTTTCTTT.

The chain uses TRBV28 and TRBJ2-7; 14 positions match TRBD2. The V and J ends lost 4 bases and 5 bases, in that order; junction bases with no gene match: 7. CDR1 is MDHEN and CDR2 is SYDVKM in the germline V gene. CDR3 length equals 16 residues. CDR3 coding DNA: TGTGCCAGCAGTTCCCCGCGGACTAGCGGGAGGAACGAGCAGTACTTC. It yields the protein CASSSPRTSGRNEQYF. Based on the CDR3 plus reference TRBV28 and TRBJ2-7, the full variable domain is DVKVTQSSRYLVKRTGEKVFLECVQDMDHENMFWYRQDPGLGLRLIYFSYDVKMKEKGDIPEGYSVSREKKERFSLILESASTNQTSMYLCASSSPRTSGRNEQYFGPGTRLTVT.

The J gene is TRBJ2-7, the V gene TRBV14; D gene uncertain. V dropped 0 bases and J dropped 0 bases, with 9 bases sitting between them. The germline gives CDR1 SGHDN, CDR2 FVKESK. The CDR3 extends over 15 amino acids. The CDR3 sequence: CASSQDETDSYEQYF. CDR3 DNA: TGTGCCAGCAGCCAAGATGAGACTGACTCCTACGAGCAGTACTTC.

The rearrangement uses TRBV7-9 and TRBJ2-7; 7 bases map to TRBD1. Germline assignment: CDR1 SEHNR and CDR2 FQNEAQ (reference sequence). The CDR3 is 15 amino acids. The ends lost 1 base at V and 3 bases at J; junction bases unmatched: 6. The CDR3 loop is CASSLVGTEDYEQYF. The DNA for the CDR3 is TGTGCCAGCAGCTTAGTCGGGACAGAAGACTACGAGCAGTACTTC.

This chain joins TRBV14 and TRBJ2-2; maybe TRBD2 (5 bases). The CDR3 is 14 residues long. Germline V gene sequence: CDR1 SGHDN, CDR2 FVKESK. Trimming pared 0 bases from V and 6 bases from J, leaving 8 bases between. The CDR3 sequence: CASSQEEDPGELFF. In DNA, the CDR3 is TGTGCCAGCAGCCAAGAGGAGGATCCCGGGGAGCTGTTTTTT.

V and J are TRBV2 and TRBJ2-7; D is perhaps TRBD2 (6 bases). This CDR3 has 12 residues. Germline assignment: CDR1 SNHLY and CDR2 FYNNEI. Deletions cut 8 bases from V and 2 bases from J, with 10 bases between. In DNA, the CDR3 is TGTGCCAGCCGATGGGAGGCCTACGAGCAGTACTTC. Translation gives CASRWEAYEQYF.

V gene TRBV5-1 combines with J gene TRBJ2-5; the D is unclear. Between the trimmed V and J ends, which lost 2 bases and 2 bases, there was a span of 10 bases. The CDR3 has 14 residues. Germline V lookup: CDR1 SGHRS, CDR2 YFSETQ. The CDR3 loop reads CASSLGSTQETQYF. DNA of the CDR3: TGCGCCAGCAGCTTAGGTAGCACACAAGAGACCCAGTACTTC.

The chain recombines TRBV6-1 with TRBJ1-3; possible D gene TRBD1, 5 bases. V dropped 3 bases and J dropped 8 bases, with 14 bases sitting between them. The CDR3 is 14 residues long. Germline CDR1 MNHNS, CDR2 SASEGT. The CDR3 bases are TGTGCCAGCAGTGATGACGACAGCCTGGACACCATATATTTT. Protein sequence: CASSDDDSLDTIYF.

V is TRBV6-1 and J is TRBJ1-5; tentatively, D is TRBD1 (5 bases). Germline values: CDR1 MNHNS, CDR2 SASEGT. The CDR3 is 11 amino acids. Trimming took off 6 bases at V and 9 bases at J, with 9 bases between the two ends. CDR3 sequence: CASSQGGPQHF. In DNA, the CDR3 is TGTGCCAGCAGCCAGGGTGGGCCCCAGCATTTT.

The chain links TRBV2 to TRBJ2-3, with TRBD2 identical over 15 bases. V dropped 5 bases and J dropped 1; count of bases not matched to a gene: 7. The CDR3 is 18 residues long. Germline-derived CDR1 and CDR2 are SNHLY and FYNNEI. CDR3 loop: CASSSRTSGGARTDTQYF. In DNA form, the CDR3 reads TGTGCCAGCAGTAGCCGGACTAGCGGGGGGGCCCGCACAGATACGCAGTATTTT.

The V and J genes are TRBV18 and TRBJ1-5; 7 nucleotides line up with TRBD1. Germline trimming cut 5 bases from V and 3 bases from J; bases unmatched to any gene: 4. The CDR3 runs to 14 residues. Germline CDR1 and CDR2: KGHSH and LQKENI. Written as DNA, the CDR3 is TGTGCCAGCTCAACGACAGGGAACAATCAGCCCCAGCATTTT. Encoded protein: CASSTTGNNQPQHF.

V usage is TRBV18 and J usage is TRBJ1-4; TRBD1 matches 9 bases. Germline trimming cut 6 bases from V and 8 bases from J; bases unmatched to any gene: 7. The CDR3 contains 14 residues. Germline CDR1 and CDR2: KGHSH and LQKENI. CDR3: CASSSDRGNEKLFF. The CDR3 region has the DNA TGTGCCAGCTCGTCGGACAGGGGTAACGAAAAACTGTTTTTT. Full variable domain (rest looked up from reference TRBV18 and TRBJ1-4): NAGVMQNPRHLVRRRGQEARLRCSPMKGHSHVYWYRQLPEEGLKFMVYLQKENIIDESGMPKERFSAEFPKEGPSILRIQQVVRGDSAAYFCASSSDRGNEKLFFGSGTQLSVL.